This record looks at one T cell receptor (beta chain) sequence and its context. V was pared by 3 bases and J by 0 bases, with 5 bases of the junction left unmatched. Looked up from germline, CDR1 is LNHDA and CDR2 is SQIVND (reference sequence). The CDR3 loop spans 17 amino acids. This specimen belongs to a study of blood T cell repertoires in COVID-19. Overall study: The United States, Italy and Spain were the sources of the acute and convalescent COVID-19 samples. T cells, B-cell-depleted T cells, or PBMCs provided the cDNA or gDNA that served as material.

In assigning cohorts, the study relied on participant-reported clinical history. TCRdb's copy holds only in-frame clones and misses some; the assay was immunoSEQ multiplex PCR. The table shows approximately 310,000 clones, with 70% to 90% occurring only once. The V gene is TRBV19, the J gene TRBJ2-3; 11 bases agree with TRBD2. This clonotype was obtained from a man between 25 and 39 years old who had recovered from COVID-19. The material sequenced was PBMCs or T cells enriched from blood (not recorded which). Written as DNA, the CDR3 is TGTGCCAGTAGTATTTGGCTAGCGGGGGGAAGCACAGATACGCAGTATTTT. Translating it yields CASSIWLAGGSTDTQYF.